This TCR beta chain was sequenced in a study of T-cell reconstitution after alpha-beta-depleted transplantation in children. Construction of the TCRbeta library involved unique molecular identifiers. TCRdb reanalysed the PCR reads using MiXCR and keeps one entry per CDR3 protein. The sample has a few hundred thousand distinct CDR3 sequences, around 7.1% seen once. Findings and caveats of the study: By one year post-transplant, T-cell counts and diversity largely arose from T cells that were newly produced.

Trimming took 6 bases from V and 3 from J, leaving 18 bases between them. The CDR3 is 16 amino acids. The germline V gene has CDR1 MDHEN and CDR2 SYDVKM. This clonotype has at least ten counts. What it recognizes is unknown. The rearrangement links TRBV28 to TRBJ1-5, with D possibly matching TRBD1 (6 bases). Sample: peripheral blood, taken 360 days after TCRalphabeta/CD19-depleted stem cell transplant. The clonotype originates from a female patient aged 2-9 years who had a stem cell transplant for Fanconi anemia, so the T cells may come from the graft donor. This CDR3 reads CASSPLRGRDNQPQHF. The DNA of the CDR3 is TGTGCCAGCAGCCCCCTCCGGGGGCGGGACAATCAGCCCCAGCATTTT.